The clone carrying this T cell receptor beta chain was found many times. The antigen remains undetermined. TCRdb recomputed calls from the reads with MiXCR, one row per CDR3 protein. The sample lists about 330,000 distinct CDR3 sequences; roughly 9.5% were seen once. The trim removed 5 bases at V and 4 bases at J, leaving 7 bases unmatched. Germline V lookup: CDR1 SGHTA, CDR2 FQGNSA. The CDR3 consists of 17 residues. The data belong to a study of T cell repertoires in cytomegalovirus infection. In the study overall: TCR beta signatures that were public indicated CMV infection and matching HLA type.

Notes on the study in general: The ex vivo response was dominated by HLA-C-restricted CMV-specific TCR beta clonotypes. Cumulative frequency of public TCR beta families picked out carriers of CMV plus the relevant HLA.

This receptor was obtained from a human donor in good health (CMV status not recorded). Some clones in this sample may be carry-over from other donors' samples. This chain connects TRBV7-2 to TRBJ2-3; the match to TRBD2 covers 15 bases. The sample consisted of PBMCs. CDR3 amino acids: CASSLGLAGGRSDTQYF. Here the CDR3 DNA reads TGTGCCAGCAGCCTTGGACTAGCGGGAGGGCGGTCAGATACGCAGTATTTT.